Sequencing of this T cell receptor (beta chain) was carried out in a study of T cells after yellow fever vaccination. Study-level findings and limits: Booster sampling recovered most clones from primary vaccination (96% CD4, approximately 90% CD8).

This clonotype was counted many times. The antigen is unknown. There are 15 residues in the CDR3. Germline V CDR1 and CDR2: LGHDT, YNNKEL (reference sequence). J was trimmed by 1 base and V by 4 bases; bases with no gene match: 7. TCRdb reprocessed the 5' RACE reads with MiXCR, giving one entry per CDR3 protein. The sample contains about 130,000 distinct CDR3 sequences, under 8% of which appear only once. Sample: CD4+ T cells sorted from PBMCs, taken 10 days after the yellow fever booster vaccination. V usage is TRBV3-1 and J usage is TRBJ2-7; TRBD1 matches at 7 bases. This TCR came from a man in his thirties or forties who received the YFV17D yellow fever vaccine. In DNA form, the CDR3 reads TGTGCCAGCAGCCCAACAGGGGCTTCTTCCTACGAGCAGTACTTC. It translates to CASSPTGASSYEQYF.